Below are 16 T cell receptor beta chains sequenced from a single sample in a study of identical twins. One entry per CDR3 protein results from TCRdb running MiXCR on the 5' RACE reads. The table records about 700,000 distinct CDR3 sequences, roughly 6% of them present only once. Sequencing was performed on naive T cells sorted from blood. These TCRs come from a man between 18 and 29 years old in good health.

This clonotype was recorded a few times. The chain employs TRBV6-5 and TRBJ1-1; D ambiguous. CDR1 MNHEY and CDR2 SVGAGI come from the germline V gene. The CDR3 length is 12 residues. V was clipped by 1 base and J by 6 bases, with 6 bases between them. The CDR3 region is CASSYLGSEAFF. CDR3 nucleotides: TGTGCCAGCAGTTACTTAGGATCTGAAGCTTTCTTT.

This clonotype has more than one count but fewer than ten. The rearrangement uses TRBV12-3 or TRBV12-4 and TRBJ2-3, with D perhaps given as TRBD1 or TRBD2 (5 bases each). Trimming took 5 bases from V and 6 from J, leaving 15 bases between them. The CDR3 has 14 amino acids. DNA of the CDR3: TGTGCCAGCAGTCCCGGGATCAGGGAGGATACGCAGTATTTT. This gives the protein CASSPGIREDTQYF.

The sample holds a few counts of this clonotype. The V gene is TRBV6-1, the J gene TRBJ1-2, with D maybe TRBD1 (6 bases). Germline loops: CDR1 MNHNS, CDR2 SASEGT. The CDR3 contains 14 residues. Trimming stripped 6 bases from V and 5 bases from J, with 16 bases between. The CDR3 sequence: CASRRGGPGYGYTF. The DNA of the CDR3 is TGTGCCAGCAGAAGGGGGGGGCCGGGGTATGGCTACACCTTC.

This clonotype was counted at least ten times. The chain couples TRBV12-3 or TRBV12-4 to TRBJ2-1; 11 positions match TRBD2. The CDR3 has 14 residues. The ends lost 3 bases at V and 10 bases at J; junction bases unmatched: 5. This CDR3 is CASSLGLADREQFF. The CDR3 DNA is TGTGCCAGCAGTTTGGGACTAGCGGACAGAGAGCAGTTCTTC.

This clonotype was observed at least ten times. V is TRBV5-1 and J is TRBJ2-1; 12 positions agree with TRBD2. The CDR3 has 17 residues. The germline V gene encodes CDR1 SGHRS and CDR2 YFSETQ. With 3 bases clipped from V and 9 bases from J, the junction kept 13 bases outside the gene matches. In DNA form, the CDR3 reads TGCGCCAGCAGCTCAACCATGACTAGCGGGAGCTGGCCTGAGCAGTTCTTC. Its translation is CASSSTMTSGSWPEQFF.

This clonotype has ten or more counts. V usage is TRBV5-1 and J usage is TRBJ2-1, with 12 bases identical to TRBD2. Germline CDR1 is SGHRS and CDR2 is YFSETQ. V lost 5 bases and J lost 0; bases outside the gene matches: 6. The CDR3 spans 17 residues. CDR3 region: CASSRLAGVRSYNEQFF. In nucleotides, the CDR3 is TGCGCCAGCAGTAGACTAGCGGGAGTTCGCTCCTACAATGAGCAGTTCTTC.

This clonotype occurred a few times. The chain joins TRBV2 to TRBJ2-1; D remains ambiguous. Trimming left V 9 bases short and J 10 bases short, with 16 bases between. CDR3 length: 12 amino acids. The germline V gene has CDR1 SNHLY and CDR2 FYNNEI. This chain's CDR3 is CASTSYGPEQFF. In DNA form, the CDR3 reads TGTGCCAGTACTTCGTACGGTCCCGAGCAGTTCTTC.

This clonotype was counted ten times or more. This sequence joins TRBV12-3 or TRBV12-4 and TRBJ2-7, with D unclear. Deletions cut 2 bases from V and 8 bases from J, with 16 bases between. This CDR3 comprises 14 residues. The CDR3 DNA is TGTGCCAGCAGTTTAAAGGGCCGGACGGGTCAGCAGTACGTC. Protein sequence: CASSLKGRTGQQYV.

The table lists this clonotype with many counts. The chain uses TRBV11-3 and TRBJ2-7; D is ambiguous. V dropped 0 bases and J dropped 2 bases, with 8 bases sitting between them. Germline lookup yields CDR1 SGHNT and CDR2 YENEEA. This CDR3 is built from 14 residues. The CDR3 DNA reads TGTGCCAGCAGCTTAGATCAGCAGGCCTACGAGCAGTACGTC. Translated: CASSLDQQAYEQYV.

Ten or more counts support this clonotype. The rearrangement links TRBV6-2 or TRBV6-3 to TRBJ2-7, with D possibly called TRBD1 or TRBD2 (6 bases each). Germline V CDR1 and CDR2: MNHEY, SVGEGT. V was pared by 5 bases and J by 4 bases, with 15 bases between. CDR3 length: 14 residues. Here the CDR3 DNA reads TGTGCCAGCAGTATGACAGGAGGAGGGTACGAGCAGTACTTC. It codes for CASSMTGGGYEQYF.

CDR3 loop: CASSIVAPGLASTGELFF. DNA for the CDR3: TGTGCCAGTAGTATAGTGGCTCCGGGACTAGCTAGCACCGGGGAGCTGTTTTTT. This chain joins TRBV19 and TRBJ2-2, with TRBD2 matching 9 bases. Germline assignment: CDR1 LNHDA and CDR2 SQIVND (reference sequence). V lost 1 base and J lost 4; bases outside the gene matches: 10. The CDR3 sequence is 18 residues long. The variable domain in full, with the rest retrieved from reference TRBV19 and TRBJ2-2, is DGGITQSPKYLFRKEGQNVTLSCEQNLNHDAMYWYRQDPGQGLRLIYYSQIVNDFQKGDIAEGYSVSREKKESFPLTVTSAQKNPTAFYLCASSIVAPGLASTGELFFGEGSRLTVL.

At least ten counts were recorded for this clonotype. The chain joins TRBV6-1 to TRBJ2-1; D might be TRBD2 (6 bases). This CDR3 spans 14 amino acids. The V end lost 5 bases, the J end lost 6 bases, and 14 bases lay between the germline ends. Germline CDR1 and CDR2: MNHNS and SASEGT. The CDR3 is CASSRRRASNEQFF. The CDR3 bases are TGTGCCAGCAGTCGACGGAGGGCTAGCAATGAGCAGTTCTTC.

A few counts support this clonotype. This sequence joins TRBV20-1 and TRBJ2-2; TRBD2 matches at 11 bases. Trimming at V came to 5 bases and at J to 4 bases, leaving 9 bases not matched to a gene. The germline V gene has CDR1 DFQATT and CDR2 SNEGSKA (reference sequence). CDR3 length equals 16 residues. CDR3 bases: TGCAGTGCTCTCTTAGCGGGAGGGCCCTTCACCGGGGAGCTGTTTTTT. Translation gives CSALLAGGPFTGELFF.

There are many counts of this clonotype. The chain is built from TRBV5-1 and TRBJ1-1; D is unresolved. Between the trimmed V and J ends, which lost 0 bases and 3 bases, there was a span of 6 bases. This CDR3 is built from 13 residues. Germline V gene lookup returns CDR1 SGHRS and CDR2 YFSETQ. The CDR3 sequence is CASSLDGDTEAFF. The CDR3 coding sequence is TGCGCCAGCAGCTTGGACGGGGACACTGAAGCTTTCTTT.

At least ten counts were recorded for this clonotype. This rearrangement joins TRBV14 to TRBJ1-6, with D uncertain. The ends were cut back, 3 bases at V and 10 bases at J, with 7 bases in the middle. This CDR3 has 12 amino acids. Germline-derived CDR1 and CDR2 are SGHDN and FVKESK. The CDR3 coding sequence is TGTGCCAGCAGCCAGTTGCTCTCACCCCTCCACTTT. It translates to CASSQLLSPLHF.

This clonotype was counted many times. The V and J genes are TRBV6-1 and TRBJ2-5; a possible D gene is TRBD2 (5 bases). Trimming took 5 bases from V and 2 from J, leaving 9 bases between them. This CDR3 is 13 amino acids long. Germline-derived CDR1 and CDR2 are MNHNS and SASEGT. The CDR3 sequence: CASSKTTQETQYF. DNA of the CDR3: TGTGCCAGCAGTAAGACTACTCAAGAGACCCAGTACTTC.